The 30 T cell receptor beta chains presented below share a single source sample, sequenced in a study of T cells in Graves' hyperthyroidism and ophthalmopathy. Amplification of TCR beta CDR3 regions used RNA as the template. HTBI primers were the set used in a first-round RT-PCR of the TCR CDR3. TCRdb recomputed calls from the multiplex PCR reads with MiXCR, one row per CDR3 protein. The top ten clones hold around 14% of a sample with a few hundred thousand distinct CDR3 sequences, 12% to 15% of them seen once. Sequencing used blood. These receptors came from a woman between 40 and 55 years old with Graves' hyperthyroidism.

This chain joins TRBV6-5 and TRBJ2-3; D is undetermined. This CDR3 spans 15 amino acids. The V and J ends lost 4 bases and 0 bases respectively, with 11 bases between them. The V gene's germline CDR1 is MNHEY and CDR2 SVGAGI. The CDR3 loop is CASSFGEPSTDTQYF. The CDR3 DNA reads as TGTGCCAGCAGTTTTGGGGAACCTAGCACAGATACGCAGTATTTT.

At least ten counts were recorded for this clonotype. The chain has TRBV5-6 and TRBJ1-1, with unresolved D. There are 15 residues in the CDR3. Trimming pared 4 bases from V and 2 bases from J, leaving 15 bases between. Germline V gives CDR1 SGHDT, CDR2 YYEEEE. CDR3 region: CASSGTNSFNTEAFF. The CDR3 nucleotides are TGTGCCAGCAGCGGAACAAACAGTTTTAACACTGAAGCTTTCTTT.

The chain uses TRBV11-3 and TRBJ2-1; D is ambiguous. Germline values: CDR1 SGHNT, CDR2 YENEEA. The CDR3 has 16 amino acids. V lost 2 bases, J lost 2 bases, and 13 bases lay in between. CDR3 bases: TGTGCCAGCAGCTTATATCAGCTCAGCCCCTACAATGAGCAGTTCTTC. It is translated as CASSLYQLSPYNEQFF. Full variable domain (rest looked up from reference TRBV11-3 and TRBJ2-1): EAGVVQSPRYKIIEKKQPVAFWCNPISGHNTLYWYLQNLGQGPELLIRYENEEAVDDSQLPKDRFSAERLKGVDSTLKIQPAELGDSAVYLCASSLYQLSPYNEQFFGPGTRLTVL.

J is TRBJ2-2 and V is TRBV7-2, with 9 bases matching TRBD1. The junction had 8 bases not matched to a gene; V was cut back by 3 bases and J by 6 bases. The CDR3 runs 16 residues. Germline CDR1 SGHTA, CDR2 FQGNSA. The DNA for the CDR3 is TGTGCCAGCAGCTTCGTCGGGACAGGGACGTCCGGGGAGCTGTTTTTT. It specifies CASSFVGTGTSGELFF.

This clonotype was detected only a few times. The chain uses TRBV7-9 and TRBJ2-3, with 7 bases aligning to TRBD1. Germline assignment: CDR1 SEHNR and CDR2 FQNEAQ (reference sequence). V was clipped by 1 base and J by 3 bases; unmatched bases: 7. CDR3 size: 16 residues. CDR3 residues: CASSLDHRGGTDTQYF. The CDR3 DNA follows: TGTGCCAGCAGCTTAGACCACAGGGGCGGGACAGATACGCAGTATTTT. The complete variable domain, with remaining parts taken from reference TRBV7-9 and TRBJ2-3, reads DTGVSQNPRHKITKRGQNVTFRCDPISEHNRLYWYRQTLGQGPEFLTYFQNEAQLEKSRLLSDRFSAERPKGSFSTLEIQRTEQGDSAMYLCASSLDHRGGTDTQYFGPGTRLTVL.

This clonotype has ten or more counts. V usage is TRBV7-9 and J usage is TRBJ1-1; no reliable D call. V lost 5 bases, J lost 4 bases, and 11 bases lay in between. CDR1 and CDR2 from the germline V gene are SEHNR and FQNEAQ (reference sequence). CDR3 length equals 13 residues. CDR3 in amino acids: CASSMGSSTEAFF. CDR3 DNA: TGTGCCAGCAGCATGGGGAGCAGCACTGAAGCTTTCTTT.

There are a few counts of this clonotype. The rearrangement joins TRBV2 to TRBJ1-1; 9 bases fit TRBD1. With V trimmed by 3 bases and J by 0 bases, 8 bases remained unmatched. The CDR3 runs 17 residues. CDR1 and CDR2 from the germline V gene are SNHLY and FYNNEI. The CDR3 nucleotides are TGTGCCAGCAGTGAGAGTTTGGGACAGGGAATGAACACTGAAGCTTTCTTT. Amino acids: CASSESLGQGMNTEAFF. The full variable domain, in which reference TRBV2 and TRBJ1-1 provide the parts outside the CDR3, is EPEVTQTPSHQVTQMGQEVILRCVPISNHLYFYWYRQILGQKVEFLVSFYNNEISEKSEIFDDQFSVERPDGSNFTLKIRSTKLEDSAMYFCASSESLGQGMNTEAFFGQGTRLTVV.

This clonotype was observed many times. The chain recombines TRBV5-1 with TRBJ2-7, with D uncertain. The V end was cut by 7 bases, the J end by 2 bases, with 13 bases between. This CDR3 has 13 residues. Germline-derived CDR1 and CDR2 are SGHRS and YFSETQ. CDR3 sequence: CASDDGNTYEQYF. DNA for the CDR3: TGCGCCAGCGACGACGGTAACACCTACGAGCAGTACTTC.

This clonotype has ten or more counts. J is TRBJ2-2 and V is TRBV5-1; the D is unclear. The germline CDR1 and CDR2 sequences are SGHRS and YFSETQ. The CDR3 is 15 amino acids. V lost 7 bases, J lost 4 bases, and 17 bases lay in between. The CDR3 reads CASHPRISVTGELFF. The CDR3 DNA follows: TGCGCCAGCCACCCAAGGATAAGCGTCACCGGGGAGCTGTTTTTT.

This clonotype was detected ten times or more. J is TRBJ2-5 and V is TRBV2; 8 bases line up with TRBD2. The trim removed 3 bases at V and 5 bases at J, leaving 5 bases unmatched. Germline CDR1 reads SNHLY; CDR2 reads FYNNEI. This CDR3 region has 14 residues. For the CDR3, the DNA is TGTGCCAGCAGTGAGGTCGGGAGGGTGGAGACCCAGTACTTC. As protein: CASSEVGRVETQYF. Together with reference TRBV2 and TRBJ2-5, the CDR3 gives the full variable domain: EPEVTQTPSHQVTQMGQEVILRCVPISNHLYFYWYRQILGQKVEFLVSFYNNEISEKSEIFDDQFSVERPDGSNFTLKIRSTKLEDSAMYFCASSEVGRVETQYFGPGTRLLVL.

In its sample, this clonotype was seen many times. This chain connects TRBV12-3 or TRBV12-4 to TRBJ1-1; D unclear. The CDR3 extends over 13 amino acids. V gave up 7 bases and J gave up 5 bases, with 14 bases separating them. CDR3 sequence: CASTPGRGTEAFF. The CDR3 DNA reads TGTGCCAGCACCCCGGGCCGCGGAACTGAAGCTTTCTTT.

This clonotype occurred many times. This sequence joins TRBV9 and TRBJ2-7, with 7 bases matching TRBD2. The junction had 6 bases not matched to a gene; V was cut back by 0 bases and J by 3 bases. The CDR3 spans 15 residues. The V gene's germline CDR1 is SGDLS and CDR2 YYNGEE. The CDR3 DNA is TGTGCCAGCAGCGTAGCCAGCGGGGCTTACTACGAGCAGTACTTC. Protein: CASSVASGAYYEQYF.

The chain employs TRBV6-1 and TRBJ1-2, with a weak D call TRBD1 (6 bases). Trimming shortened V by 1 base and J by 6 bases, and 9 bases separated the two germline ends. The CDR3 covers 13 residues. In germline, CDR1 is MNHNS, CDR2 SASEGT. The CDR3 bases are TGTGCCAGCAGTGAAGTAGGGGGGGATGGCTACACCTTC. Translating gives CASSEVGGDGYTF.

V usage is TRBV4-1 and J usage is TRBJ2-5, with 7 bases fitting TRBD1. Germline V gives CDR1 MGHRA, CDR2 YSYEKL. This CDR3 spans 16 amino acids. Unmatched junction bases numbered 5, after V lost 0 bases and J lost 1 base. CDR3 DNA sequence: TGCGCCAGCAGCCAAGATCCGGGACAGATCCAAGAGACCCAGTACTTC. This gives the protein CASSQDPGQIQETQYF.

This chain connects TRBV12-3 or TRBV12-4 to TRBJ2-1, with D possibly being TRBD1 or TRBD2 (7 bases each). Trimming removed 6 bases from V and 3 bases from J, with 15 bases in between. The CDR3 consists of 15 residues. The CDR3 region has the DNA TGTGCCAGCAGGGCAGGGGGAGGGGGCTACAATGAGCAGTTCTTC. It yields the protein CASRAGGGGYNEQFF.

This clonotype was found many times. The V and J genes are TRBV10-3 and TRBJ2-5; D is possibly TRBD2 (7 bases). The CDR3 covers 11 residues. Germline CDR1 reads ENHRY; CDR2 reads SYGVKD. V was clipped by 10 bases and J by 5 bases, with 11 bases between them. CDR3 sequence reads: CATGGRETQYF. CDR3 nucleotide sequence: TGTGCCACGGGGGGCCGGGAGACCCAGTACTTC.

With regard to this clonotype: Just one base apart from a much larger clone, this may be a read error. Because it lacks the conserved phenylalanine or tryptophan at the end, this CDR3 is likely a read error. This chain connects TRBV27 to TRBJ1-1; weak D call: TRBD1 (6 bases). Germline V gives CDR1 MNHEY, CDR2 SMNVEV (reference sequence). V shed 10 bases and J shed 0 bases, with 9 bases lying between them. CDR3 length: 12 residues. The CDR3: CATWTVNTEAFS. CDR3 DNA sequence: TGTGCCACCTGGACAGTGAACACTGAAGCTTTCTCT.

This clonotype was seen many times. This sequence joins TRBV2 and TRBJ2-1, with 12 bases lining up with TRBD2. Germline V gives CDR1 SNHLY, CDR2 FYNNEI. Germline trimming cut 3 bases from V and 5 bases from J; bases unmatched to any gene: 8. CDR3 size: 17 residues. The CDR3 protein is CASSDVARTSGDNEQFF. The CDR3 DNA reads as TGTGCCAGCAGTGACGTCGCCCGGACTAGCGGGGACAATGAGCAGTTCTTC.

The V gene is TRBV7-2, the J gene TRBJ2-3; a weak D match, TRBD1 (6 bases). This CDR3 is 16 amino acids long. Per the germline V gene, CDR1 is SGHTA and CDR2 is FQGNSA. Trimming shortened V by 2 bases and J by 2 bases, and 14 bases separated the two germline ends. The CDR3 sequence: CASSLLGAGNTDTQYF. The DNA for the CDR3 is TGTGCCAGCAGCTTATTGGGGGCAGGGAACACAGATACGCAGTATTTT.

The CDR3 is CASTPEARAEAFF. CDR3 DNA sequence: TGTGCCAGCACCCCCGAGGCTCGTGCTGAAGCTTTCTTT. V is TRBV11-2 and J is TRBJ1-1; the D is unclear. Germline CDR1 reads SGHAT; CDR2 reads FQNNGV. The length of the CDR3 is 13 residues. The germline V and J ends were trimmed by 7 bases and 6 bases, with 15 bases remaining between them.

This clonotype turned up a few times. A much larger clone lies a single base off, so this may be a read error. The V and J genes are TRBV28 and TRBJ2-1, with a weak D call TRBD2 (6 bases). Trimming shortened V by 6 bases and J by 6 bases, and 24 bases separated the two germline ends. The CDR3 is 17 amino acids. Germline CDR1 MDHEN, CDR2 SYDVKM. The CDR3 here is CASRFYGGTPRRNEQFF. In DNA, the CDR3 is TGTGCCAGCAGGTTTTATGGAGGGACCCCAAGACGCAATGAGCAGTTCTTC.

The gene calls are TRBV7-2 and TRBJ1-5; D is uncertain. Looked up from germline, CDR1 is SGHTA and CDR2 is FQGNSA. The CDR3 contains 16 residues. Trimming cost V 1 base and J 0 bases, with 10 bases left between them. The CDR3 bases are TGTGCCAGCAGCTTAGAGGGCAGTTATAGCAATCAGCCCCAGCATTTT. It codes for CASSLEGSYSNQPQHF.

Comments on this clonotype: Compared with germline, one end of the junction differs, possibly owing to a read error. The CDR3 coding sequence is TGTGCCAGCAGCCAAGAGGACAGGGGATGGGAGACCCAGTACTTC. Its protein is CASSQEDRGWETQYF. The gene calls are TRBV4-1 and TRBJ2-5, with 9 nucleotides matching TRBD1. This CDR3 contains 15 residues. Germline V gene lookup returns CDR1 MGHRA and CDR2 YSYEKL.

This clonotype was detected only a few times. The V and J genes are TRBV5-8 and TRBJ2-5, with D possibly being TRBD2 (6 bases). Germline V gene sequence: CDR1 SGHTS, CDR2 YDEGEE. Trimming pared 0 bases from V and 5 bases from J, leaving 14 bases between. The CDR3 runs 15 residues. CDR3 region: CASSLARQAGETQYF. The DNA of the CDR3 is TGTGCCAGCAGCTTGGCTCGGCAGGCGGGGGAGACCCAGTACTTC.

V gene TRBV12-3 or TRBV12-4 combines with J gene TRBJ1-5; D unresolved. The length of the CDR3 is 18 residues. With 2 bases removed from V and 7 bases from J, the gap between germline ends came to 24 bases. CDR3 DNA: TGTGCCAGCAGTTTATTTTGGCCGGGCGGCGGGGTCAAACAGCCCCAGCATTTT. Protein: CASSLFWPGGGVKQPQHF.

About this clonotype: A clone one base away is much larger, so this may be a read error. The CDR3 end shows no conserved phenylalanine or tryptophan, and so a read error is likely. The chain recombines TRBV5-1 with TRBJ2-3, with D perhaps TRBD1 or TRBD2 (6 bases each). The V end was cut by 1 base, the J end by 2 bases, with 11 bases between. The germline V gene has CDR1 SGHRS and CDR2 YFSETQ. This CDR3 is built from 15 residues. The CDR3 loop is CASSLTPGATDTQYL. In DNA form, the CDR3 reads TGCGCCAGCAGCTTGACGCCGGGGGCCACAGATACGCAGTATCTT.

This clonotype was found a few times. The V gene is TRBV20-1, the J gene TRBJ2-7; D unclear. Trimming removed 4 bases at V and 0 bases at J, with 16 bases between. Per the germline V gene, CDR1 is DFQATT and CDR2 is SNEGSKA (reference sequence). The CDR3 runs to 15 residues. In DNA, the CDR3 is TGCAGTGCTACTGGGTTGATAGTAAGCTCCTACGAGCAGTACTTC. As protein: CSATGLIVSSYEQYF.

This chain connects TRBV6-2 or TRBV6-3 to TRBJ1-4, with D hard to call. Trimming took 5 bases from V and 8 from J, leaving 18 bases between them. CDR3 length equals 15 residues. Germline CDR1 is MNHEY and CDR2 is SVGEGT. CDR3 nucleotide sequence: TGTGCCAGCAGTGTGCGGCTAACCGAGGAAGAAAAACTGTTTTTT. Translated: CASSVRLTEEEKLFF.

This clonotype was counted only a few times. This may come from a read error, since a much larger clone is one base off. The rearrangement uses TRBV7-2 and TRBJ2-1; 14 bases are a match to TRBD2. CDR3 length: 17 amino acids. CDR1 and CDR2 from the germline V gene are SGHTA and FQGNSA. Here the CDR3 reads CASSLGLAGEAYNGQFF. The CDR3 coding sequence is TGTGCCAGCAGTTTGGGACTAGCGGGAGAAGCCTACAATGGGCAGTTCTTC.

CDR3 sequence reads: CASSAQGSLETQYF. The CDR3 coding sequence is TGTGCCAGCAGTGCGCAGGGGTCGTTAGAGACCCAGTACTTC. The chain joins TRBV25-1 to TRBJ2-5, with TRBD1 as a possible D gene (6 bases). Trimming pared 4 bases from V and 4 bases from J, leaving 13 bases between. The CDR3 covers 14 residues. Germline CDR1 is MGHDK and CDR2 is SYGVNS.